This TCR beta chain came from a study of T cells in localized non-small cell lung cancer. Findings of the study overall: Analysis by sequencing included only one tumor region, so heterogeneity remains possible. Prolonged overall survival went with higher T cell density in the blood. Adjacent uninvolved lung had the highest clonality, suggesting focused antigen responses.

The germline CDR1 and CDR2 sequences are SGHKS and YYEKEE (reference sequence). V lost 0 bases and J 4 bases, leaving 11 bases between the germline ends. The CDR3 is 15 amino acids. Of note for this clone: Antigen: not known.

Assay used: immunoSEQ multiplex PCR; TCRdb lists only in-frame clones, some missing. The profile shows some 38,000 clones, about nine tenths of them singletons. Specimen: peripheral blood mononuclear cells, collected before any cancer treatment. V usage is TRBV5-5 and J usage is TRBJ1-5; D gene unclear. The sequence derives from an older male donor with stage II lung adenocarcinoma. This chain's CDR3 is CASSLEGNLNQPQHF. The CDR3, as DNA: TGTGCCAGCAGCTTGGAGGGAAACCTAAATCAGCCCCAGCATTTT. The full variable domain, with the rest looked up from reference TRBV5-5 and TRBJ1-5, is DAGVTQSPTHLIKTRGQQVTLRCSPISGHKSVSWYQQVLGQGPQFIFQYYEKEERGRGNFPDRFSARQFPNYSSELNVNALLLGDSALYLCASSLEGNLNQPQHFGDGTRLSIL.